This passage covers 9 T cell receptor beta chains from one sample sequenced in a study of blood T cell repertoires in COVID-19 (dated by TCRdb to about 2020). The library came from the immunoSEQ multiplex PCR assay. Not all clones reach the TCRdb copy of this immuneACCESS table, which keeps in-frame sequences only. Checked studies attribute under half of the gap to unresolved V genes and leave the rest unexplained. Across this sample there are about 47,000 clones, with about 85% seen only once. The top ten constitute 6.5% to 8.5% of the sample. Material: peripheral blood. Source of these receptors: a man aged 65 to 85 with active COVID-19.

The chain combines TRBV3-1 (or the pseudogene TRBV3-2) with TRBJ1-1; 7 bases are shared with TRBD1. This CDR3 contains 14 residues. Looked up from germline, CDR1 is LGHDT and CDR2 is YNNKEL (reference sequence). V was clipped by 3 bases and J by 5 bases; unmatched bases: 6. The DNA for the CDR3 is TGTGCCAGCAGCCACGAAATACAGGGGACTGAAGCTTTCTTT. Translated: CASSHEIQGTEAFF.

The J gene is TRBJ2-5, the V gene TRBV11-1, with 13 bases lining up with TRBD2. The germline CDR1 and CDR2 sequences are SGHAT and FQDESV (reference sequence). J was trimmed by 5 bases and V by 5 bases; bases with no gene match: 2. The CDR3 is 14 amino acids. CDR3 in amino acids: CASSGGLAGETQYF. The CDR3 DNA is TGTGCCAGCAGCGGGGGACTAGCGGGGGAGACCCAGTACTTC.

The table lists this clone with a count of one. Germline and junction disagree at one end, which may indicate a read error. The V call is TRBV7-2, the J call TRBJ1-5; TRBD1 matches 7 bases. The length of the CDR3 is 15 residues. Germline V gives CDR1 SGHTA, CDR2 FQGNSA. CDR3 protein: CASSTRQGSTQPQHF. Written as DNA, the CDR3 is TGTGCCAGCAGCACTCGACAGGGCAGCACTCAGCCCCAGCATTTT.

This chain links TRBV9 with TRBJ2-7; D is unclear. CDR3 size: 15 residues. V was trimmed by 0 bases and J by 0 bases, leaving 10 bases between them. Germline CDR1 reads SGDLS; CDR2 reads YYNGEE. The CDR3 nucleotides read TGTGCCAGCAGCGTAGAGCCGACACACTCCTACGAGCAGTACTTC. This encodes CASSVEPTHSYEQYF. Full variable domain (rest looked up from reference TRBV9 and TRBJ2-7): DSGVTQTPKHLITATGQRVTLRCSPRSGDLSVYWYQQSLDQGLQFLIQYYNGEERAKGNILERFSAQQFPDLHSELNLSSLELGDSALYFCASSVEPTHSYEQYFGPGTRLTVT.

The V gene is TRBV9, the J gene TRBJ1-1, with 9 positions matching TRBD1. V was clipped by 3 bases and J by 4 bases; unmatched bases: 4. This CDR3 spans 14 amino acids. Germline CDR1 SGDLS, CDR2 YYNGEE. CDR3 loop: CASSAGQGSTEAFF. The CDR3, as DNA: TGTGCCAGCAGCGCAGGACAGGGGAGCACTGAAGCTTTCTTT.

This clone was seen just once. The V and J genes are TRBV10-3 and TRBJ2-7, with a possible D match to TRBD1 (5 bases). Trimming left V 2 bases short and J 5 bases short, with 7 bases between. Germline V CDR1 and CDR2: ENHRY, SYGVKD. The CDR3 is 12 amino acids. The DNA for the CDR3 is TGTGCCATCAGTGAGGACAGTAACGAGCAGTACTTC. Translation: CAISEDSNEQYF.

The chain joins TRBV4-3 to TRBJ1-2; the D is unclear. Germline loops: CDR1 LGHNA, CDR2 YSLEER. The ends were cut back, 0 bases at V and 2 bases at J, with 13 bases in the middle. The CDR3 has 16 residues. The CDR3 sequence: CASSQDGEGTNYGYTF. The CDR3, as DNA: TGCGCCAGCAGCCAAGATGGCGAGGGAACCAACTATGGCTACACCTTC.

In this sample, this clone turned up a few times. The chain carries TRBV7-9 and TRBJ2-6, with D possibly matching TRBD1 (5 bases). Per germline, CDR1 SEHNR and CDR2 FQNEAQ (reference sequence). This CDR3 is built from 15 residues. V dropped 6 bases and J dropped 2 bases, with 11 bases sitting between them. The CDR3, as DNA: TGTGCCAGCAGTCCCAGGGTGGCTGGGGCCAACGTCCTGACTTTC. The encoded protein is CASSPRVAGANVLTF. Looking up the rest from reference TRBV7-9 and TRBJ2-6 gives the full variable domain: DTGVSQNPRHKITKRGQNVTFRCDPISEHNRLYWYRQTLGQGPEFLTYFQNEAQLEKSRLLSDRFSAERPKGSFSTLEIQRTEQGDSAMYLCASSPRVAGANVLTFGAGSRLTVL.

The chain uses TRBV30 and TRBJ1-1; D call uncertain. CDR1 and CDR2 (germline): GTSNPN, SVGIG (reference sequence). CDR3 size: 11 residues. With 5 bases removed from V and 0 bases from J, the gap between germline ends came to 4 bases. CDR3 loop: CAWVVNTEAFF. In DNA form, the CDR3 reads TGTGCCTGGGTAGTGAACACTGAAGCTTTCTTT.